A selection of T cell receptor beta chains follows, all from one sample in a study of T cell repertoires in cytomegalovirus infection. No antigen has been identified for these receptors. MiXCR, applied by TCRdb to the reads, yields one record per CDR3 protein. The top ten hold about three quarters of the sample, which has about 110,000 distinct CDR3 sequences, under 30% seen once. Sequences were derived from CD8+ T cells from cultured PBMCs, sampled from culture after CMV antigen stimulation. The receptors originated from a human donor in good health (CMV status not recorded). Some clones in this sample may be carry-over from other donors' samples. Both conserved end residues are part of each CDR3. A D gene is named only where the DNA matches it firmly. Some rows have no size entry. The others give once, few or many, or a class for an expanded clone.

V gene: TRBV24-1
clone size: few
D gene: -
J gene: TRBJ2-3
CDR3 length: 16
CDR3 DNA: TGTGCCACCAGTGATTCCGTACAAATCCGGCCAGATACGCAGTATTTT
CDR3 protein: CATSDSVQIRPDTQYF

V gene: TRBV12-3/TRBV12-4
clone size: few
D gene: -
J gene: TRBJ1-2
CDR3 length: 13
CDR3 DNA: TGTGCCAGCAGTTTAGTAGTGGAATCTGGCTACACCTTC
CDR3 protein: CASSLVVESGYTF

V gene: TRBV12-5
clone size: -
D gene: TRBD2
J gene: TRBJ2-1
CDR3 length: 16
CDR3 DNA: TGTGCTAGTGGTTTGACACTAGCGGGGGGGCGTAATGAGCAGTTCTTC
CDR3 protein: CASGLTLAGGRNEQFF

V gene: TRBV9
clone size: few
D gene: -
J gene: TRBJ2-2
CDR3 length: 17
CDR3 DNA: TGTGCCAGCAGCACCCCCACCAAGGACTCGAACACCGGGGAGCTGTTTTTT
CDR3 protein: CASSTPTKDSNTGELFF

V gene: TRBV12-3/TRBV12-4
clone size: many
D gene: -
J gene: TRBJ1-1
CDR3 length: 10
CDR3 DNA: TGTGCCAGCGGGTCGGGGGAAGCTTTCTTT
CDR3 protein: CASGSGEAFF

V gene: TRBV7-3
clone size: once
D gene: -
J gene: TRBJ1-1
CDR3 length: 14
CDR3 DNA: TGTGCCAGCAGCTTAAGAGGGAGGGGCACTGAAGCTTTCTTT
CDR3 protein: CASSLRGRGTEAFF

V gene: TRBV6-6
clone size: few
D gene: -
J gene: TRBJ1-3
CDR3 length: 16
CDR3 DNA: TGTGCCAGCAGTCTGCTATCTAGTATACCTGGAAACACCATATATTTT
CDR3 protein: CASSLLSSIPGNTIYF

V gene: TRBV27
clone size: -
D gene: -
J gene: TRBJ2-3
CDR3 length: 14
CDR3 DNA: TGTGCCAGCAGTCCCCCGGCACAGCCAGATACGCAGTATTTT
CDR3 protein: CASSPPAQPDTQYF

V gene: TRBV28
clone size: once
D gene: TRBD1
J gene: TRBJ1-5
CDR3 length: 15
CDR3 DNA: TGTGCCACCAGGCCCTCAGGGGGCGGCAATCAGCCCCAGCATTTT
CDR3 protein: CATRPSGGGNQPQHF

V gene: TRBV27
clone size: -
D gene: -
J gene: TRBJ2-7
CDR3 length: 15
CDR3 DNA: TGTGCCAGCAGTCCGCCGGGACACCTCTCCTACGAGCAGTACTTC
CDR3 protein: CASSPPGHLSYEQYF

V gene: TRBV25-1
clone size: -
D gene: TRBD1
J gene: TRBJ1-6
CDR3 length: 15
CDR3 DNA: TGTGCCAGCAGTGACCACGACAGGGGAGATTCACCCCTCCACTTT
CDR3 protein: CASSDHDRGDSPLHF

V gene: TRBV27
clone size: -
D gene: -
J gene: TRBJ2-1
CDR3 length: 13
CDR3 DNA: TGTGCCAGCAGTTCTACTACCTACAATGAGCAGTTCTTC
CDR3 protein: CASSSTTYNEQFF

V gene: TRBV7-2
clone size: many
D gene: -
J gene: TRBJ2-1
CDR3 length: 13
CDR3 DNA: TGTGCCAGCAGCCAGATGGGCCACAATGAGCAGTTCTTC
CDR3 protein: CASSQMGHNEQFF

V gene: TRBV5-4
clone size: few
D gene: -
J gene: TRBJ2-3
CDR3 length: 12
CDR3 DNA: TGTGCCAGCAGATTTGGCACAGATACGCAGTATTTT
CDR3 protein: CASRFGTDTQYF

V gene: TRBV5-4
clone size: -
D gene: -
J gene: TRBJ2-5
CDR3 length: 14
CDR3 DNA: TGTGCCAGCAGCTTTACCGACAGCCAAGAGACCCAGTACTTC
CDR3 protein: CASSFTDSQETQYF

V gene: TRBV28
clone size: many
D gene: TRBD2
J gene: TRBJ2-1
CDR3 length: 14
CDR3 DNA: TGTGCCAGCAGTTTATCCGGGGGGGCCAGTGAGCAGTTCTTC
CDR3 protein: CASSLSGGASEQFF

V gene: TRBV7-3
clone size: once
D gene: -
J gene: TRBJ2-7
CDR3 length: 12
CDR3 DNA: TGTGCCAGCAGCCGAGGGCATATGGAGCAGTACTTC
CDR3 protein: CASSRGHMEQYF

V gene: TRBV28
clone size: -
D gene: -
J gene: TRBJ1-1
CDR3 length: 15
CDR3 DNA: TGTGCCAGCAGTTTCACTTGGGGGCTAGGCACTGAAGCTTTCTTT
CDR3 protein: CASSFTWGLGTEAFF

V gene: TRBV28
clone size: -
D gene: TRBD1
J gene: TRBJ2-1
CDR3 length: 16
CDR3 DNA: TGTGCCAGCAGTCAACCCCGACAGGGTCCCTACAATGAGCAGTTCTTC
CDR3 protein: CASSQPRQGPYNEQFF

V gene: TRBV7-6
clone size: -
D gene: -
J gene: TRBJ1-1
CDR3 length: 14
CDR3 DNA: TGTGCCAGCAGCTTAGGACCGTCGAACACTGTAGCTTTCTTT
CDR3 protein: CASSLGPSNTVAFF

V gene: TRBV7-2
clone size: few
D gene: -
J gene: TRBJ2-1
CDR3 length: 15
CDR3 DNA: TGTGCCAGCAGCCCGACAGCTTTTAGTAAGGATGAGCAGTTCTTC
CDR3 protein: CASSPTAFSKDEQFF

V gene: TRBV12-3/TRBV12-4
clone size: -
D gene: TRBD1
J gene: TRBJ1-3
CDR3 length: 17
CDR3 DNA: TGTGCCAGCAGGTACTCGGGACAGGGGACCTCTGGAAACACCATATATTTT
CDR3 protein: CASRYSGQGTSGNTIYF

V gene: TRBV6-9
clone size: few
D gene: -
J gene: TRBJ1-3
CDR3 length: 14
CDR3 DNA: TGTGCCAGCAGTTATACGTCGATGGCGCACACCATATATTTT
CDR3 protein: CASSYTSMAHTIYF

V gene: TRBV2
clone size: few
D gene: TRBD1
J gene: TRBJ1-1
CDR3 length: 14
CDR3 DNA: TGTGCCAGCAGCGAGACAGGGGTCACACTGGAAGCTTTCTTT
CDR3 protein: CASSETGVTLEAFF

V gene: TRBV27
clone size: few
D gene: -
J gene: TRBJ2-5
CDR3 length: 15
CDR3 DNA: TGTGCCAGCAGTTTATCGGGGGGGGGCGATGAGACCCAGTACTTC
CDR3 protein: CASSLSGGGDETQYF

V gene: TRBV20-1
clone size: -
D gene: -
J gene: TRBJ1-1
CDR3 length: 13
CDR3 DNA: TGCAGTGCTAGAAAGACAGGTCGGACTGAAGCTTTCTTT
CDR3 protein: CSARKTGRTEAFF

V gene: TRBV7-6
clone size: -
D gene: TRBD1
J gene: TRBJ2-7
CDR3 length: 13
CDR3 DNA: TGTGCCAGCAGCCCCCCGGACAGGTACGAGCAGTACTTC
CDR3 protein: CASSPPDRYEQYF

V gene: TRBV6-6
clone size: -
D gene: -
J gene: TRBJ1-5
CDR3 length: 14
CDR3 DNA: TGTGCCAGCAGTTACGAAGGGGGCAATCAGCCCCAGCATTTT
CDR3 protein: CASSYEGGNQPQHF

V gene: TRBV11-1
clone size: few
D gene: -
J gene: TRBJ2-7
CDR3 length: 14
CDR3 DNA: TGTGCCAGCAGCTTATTTGACTCGTCCTACGAGCAGTACTTC
CDR3 protein: CASSLFDSSYEQYF

V gene: TRBV6-6
clone size: -
D gene: -
J gene: TRBJ2-1
CDR3 length: 16
CDR3 DNA: TGTGCCAGCAGTTACTCGGGGAGACCATCCTACAATGAGCAGTTCTTC
CDR3 protein: CASSYSGRPSYNEQFF

V gene: TRBV9
clone size: -
D gene: -
J gene: TRBJ1-1
CDR3 length: 14
CDR3 DNA: TGTGCCAGCAGCGTAGAGGCGGTGAACACTGAAGCTTTCTTT
CDR3 protein: CASSVEAVNTEAFF

V gene: TRBV11-1
clone size: -
D gene: TRBD2
J gene: TRBJ2-5
CDR3 length: 15
CDR3 DNA: TGTGCCAGCAGCTCTAAGACTAGCAGACAAGAGACCCAGTACTTC
CDR3 protein: CASSSKTSRQETQYF

V gene: TRBV7-2
clone size: -
D gene: -
J gene: TRBJ1-1
CDR3 length: 13
CDR3 DNA: TGTGCCAGCAGCTTTTGGACACGGTCAGAAGCTTTCTTT
CDR3 protein: CASSFWTRSEAFF

V gene: TRBV27
clone size: -
D gene: -
J gene: TRBJ2-7
CDR3 length: 13
CDR3 DNA: TGTGCCAGCAGTTTTTCGAACTCCTACGAGCAGTACTTC
CDR3 protein: CASSFSNSYEQYF

V gene: TRBV27
clone size: -
D gene: -
J gene: TRBJ2-7
CDR3 length: 16
CDR3 DNA: TGTGCCAGCAGTCCTAGTACAGGGTCGGAATCCTACGAGCAGTACTTC
CDR3 protein: CASSPSTGSESYEQYF

V gene: TRBV7-9
clone size: many
D gene: TRBD1
J gene: TRBJ1-3
CDR3 length: 16
CDR3 DNA: TGTGCCAGCAGCCCAAGACAGGGCCCCTCTGGAAACACCATATATTTT
CDR3 protein: CASSPRQGPSGNTIYF

V gene: TRBV10-3
clone size: few
D gene: -
J gene: TRBJ1-5
CDR3 length: 16
CDR3 DNA: TGTGCCATCAGTGAGTCGGAAGGCGTTTATAATCAGCCCCAGCATTTT
CDR3 protein: CAISESEGVYNQPQHF

V gene: TRBV5-6
clone size: -
D gene: -
J gene: TRBJ1-2
CDR3 length: 14
CDR3 DNA: TGTGCCAGCAGCCCCCTGAGGGGACCCCAAGTTTACACCTTC
CDR3 protein: CASSPLRGPQVYTF

V gene: TRBV28
clone size: few
D gene: TRBD1
J gene: TRBJ2-7
CDR3 length: 12
CDR3 DNA: TGTGCTTCCGGGACAGGGATCCACGAGCAGTACTTC
CDR3 protein: CASGTGIHEQYF

V gene: TRBV6-2/TRBV6-3
clone size: few
D gene: -
J gene: TRBJ2-5
CDR3 length: 12
CDR3 DNA: TGTGCCAGCAGTTACTCGCACGAGACCCAGTACTTC
CDR3 protein: CASSYSHETQYF

V gene: TRBV6-6
clone size: few
D gene: -
J gene: TRBJ1-5
CDR3 length: 14
CDR3 DNA: TGTGCCAGCACCCAGAAGGGGATTGATCAGCCCCAGCATTTT
CDR3 protein: CASTQKGIDQPQHF

V gene: TRBV6-1
clone size: -
D gene: -
J gene: TRBJ1-1
CDR3 length: 16
CDR3 DNA: TGTGCCAGCAGTGAAGACATCTGGGGAGGGGGAACTGAAGCTTTCTTT
CDR3 protein: CASSEDIWGGGTEAFF

V gene: TRBV28
clone size: -
D gene: TRBD2
J gene: TRBJ2-7
CDR3 length: 15
CDR3 DNA: TGTGCCAGCAGTTTTCGGGGGGTATCCTCCTACGAGCAGTACTTC
CDR3 protein: CASSFRGVSSYEQYF

V gene: TRBV20-1
clone size: few
D gene: TRBD1
J gene: TRBJ1-6
CDR3 length: 19
CDR3 DNA: TGCAGTGCTAGAGACCGCCATTACGAGACCGGGACAGGGTATTCACCCCTCCACTTT
CDR3 protein: CSARDRHYETGTGYSPLHF

V gene: TRBV6-5
clone size: -
D gene: -
J gene: TRBJ1-1
CDR3 length: 14
CDR3 DNA: TGTGCCAGCAATGAGCAGGGAGTCCACGCTGAAGCTTTCTTT
CDR3 protein: CASNEQGVHAEAFF

V gene: TRBV19
clone size: few
D gene: -
J gene: TRBJ2-3
CDR3 length: 15
CDR3 DNA: TGTGCCACCTCCCAATCAGGACCAAGTACAGATACGCAGTATTTT
CDR3 protein: CATSQSGPSTDTQYF

V gene: TRBV16
clone size: once
D gene: -
J gene: TRBJ2-7
CDR3 length: 14
CDR3 DNA: TGTGCCAGCAGCCAATACCCGGGGGCCAACGAGCAGTACTTC
CDR3 protein: CASSQYPGANEQYF

V gene: TRBV7-6
clone size: -
D gene: -
J gene: TRBJ2-1
CDR3 length: 15
CDR3 DNA: TGTGCCAGCAGCCCCGGGGCAGGGTGGTACAATGAGCAGTTCTTC
CDR3 protein: CASSPGAGWYNEQFF

V gene: TRBV19
clone size: -
D gene: -
J gene: TRBJ1-1
CDR3 length: 13
CDR3 DNA: TGTGCCAGTAGTATTAGTGTGAACACTGAAGCTTTCTTT
CDR3 protein: CASSISVNTEAFF

V gene: TRBV7-8
clone size: many
D gene: TRBD2
J gene: TRBJ2-1
CDR3 length: 17
CDR3 DNA: TGTGCCAGCAGCTCGCGCGGTACTAGCGGGGTCTTCAATGAGCAGTTCTTC
CDR3 protein: CASSSRGTSGVFNEQFF

V gene: TRBV7-9
clone size: -
D gene: -
J gene: TRBJ1-1
CDR3 length: 13
CDR3 DNA: TGTGCCAGCAGTGGAGCGGGGTTTACTGAAGCTTTCTTT
CDR3 protein: CASSGAGFTEAFF

V gene: TRBV3-1
clone size: -
D gene: -
J gene: TRBJ2-2
CDR3 length: 15
CDR3 DNA: TGTGCCAGCAGCCAAGAAGTCTCGAACACCGGGGAGCTGTTTTTT
CDR3 protein: CASSQEVSNTGELFF

V gene: TRBV4-2
clone size: -
D gene: -
J gene: TRBJ2-1
CDR3 length: 15
CDR3 DNA: TGTGCCAGCAGCCCATCCACGGCGACGAGGAATGAGCAGTTCTTC
CDR3 protein: CASSPSTATRNEQFF